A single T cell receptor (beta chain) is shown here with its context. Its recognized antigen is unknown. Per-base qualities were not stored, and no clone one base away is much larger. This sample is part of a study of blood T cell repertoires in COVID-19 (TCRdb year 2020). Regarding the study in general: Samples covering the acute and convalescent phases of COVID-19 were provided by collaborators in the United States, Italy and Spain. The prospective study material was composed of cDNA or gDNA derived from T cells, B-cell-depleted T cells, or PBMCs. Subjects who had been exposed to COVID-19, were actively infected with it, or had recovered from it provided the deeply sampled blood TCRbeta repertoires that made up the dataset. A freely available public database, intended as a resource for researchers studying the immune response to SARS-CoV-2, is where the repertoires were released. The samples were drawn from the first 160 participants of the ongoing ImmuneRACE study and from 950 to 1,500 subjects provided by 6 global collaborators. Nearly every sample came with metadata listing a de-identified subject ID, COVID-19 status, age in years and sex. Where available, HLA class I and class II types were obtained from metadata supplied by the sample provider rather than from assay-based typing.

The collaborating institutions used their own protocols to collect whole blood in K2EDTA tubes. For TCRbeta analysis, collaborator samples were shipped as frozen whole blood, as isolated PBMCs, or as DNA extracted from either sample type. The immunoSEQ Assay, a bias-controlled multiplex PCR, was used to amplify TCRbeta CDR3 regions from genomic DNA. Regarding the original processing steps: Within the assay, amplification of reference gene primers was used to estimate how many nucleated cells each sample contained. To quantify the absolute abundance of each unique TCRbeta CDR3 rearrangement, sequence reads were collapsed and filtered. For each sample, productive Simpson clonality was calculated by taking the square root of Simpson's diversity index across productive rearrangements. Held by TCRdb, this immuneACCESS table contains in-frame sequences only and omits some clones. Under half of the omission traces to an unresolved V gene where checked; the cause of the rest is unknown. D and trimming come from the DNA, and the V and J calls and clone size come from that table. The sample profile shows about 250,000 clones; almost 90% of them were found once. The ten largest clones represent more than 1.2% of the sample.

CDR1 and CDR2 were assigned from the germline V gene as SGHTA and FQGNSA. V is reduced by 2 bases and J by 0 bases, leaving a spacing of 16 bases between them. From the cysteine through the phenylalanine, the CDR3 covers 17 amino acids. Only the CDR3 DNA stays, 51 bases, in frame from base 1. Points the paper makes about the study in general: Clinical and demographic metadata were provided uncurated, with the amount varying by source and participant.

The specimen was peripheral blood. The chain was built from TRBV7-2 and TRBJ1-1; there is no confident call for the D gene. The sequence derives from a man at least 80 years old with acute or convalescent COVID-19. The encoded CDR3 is CASSLREGRRMNTEAFF. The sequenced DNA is TGTGCCAGCAGCTTAAGGGAGGGAAGGAGGATGAACACTGAAGCTTTCTTT.